The sequence of this TCR beta chain was determined in a study of blood T cells in healthy people across ages. Primers used in a second PCR of roughly 7 to 11 cycles were a sample-barcoded 5' primer and a J-beta primer mix. MiXCR was run by TCRdb on the 5' RACE reads, yielding one entry per CDR3 protein. The sample carries about 1,000,000 distinct CDR3 sequences, under 55% recorded once. The CDR3 consists of 13 residues. Trimming removed 5 bases at V and 4 bases at J, with 11 bases between. Roughly 9.2 milliliters of peripheral blood were drawn from each donor into EDTA-treated tubes. Total RNA extracted from each sample amounted to at least 5 micrograms.

This chain uses TRBV12-3 or TRBV12-4 with TRBJ1-1; TRBD1 is a possible D gene (5 bases). This receptor was taken from a woman aged 55-69 years in good health. Input material: blood. In nucleotides, the CDR3 is TGTGCCAGCAGTGCCACGGGGGTCACTGAAGCTTTCTTT. Translating it yields CASSATGVTEAFF.